This section outlines one TCR beta chain sequence together with its context. The sample comes from a study of blood T cell repertoires in COVID-19. Original data processing: Amplification of reference gene primers was used by the study to estimate nucleated cell counts. Clones were read by immunoSEQ multiplex PCR, and TCRdb kept only the in-frame ones, dropping some. D and trimming were read from the DNA, whereas the V and J calls and clone size are those reported in that table. The sample has 300,000 to 450,000 clones, approximately 86% seen once. Trimming pared 5 bases from V and 2 bases from J, leaving 12 bases between. CDR3 length: 14 residues. CDR1 is PRHDT, CDR2 FYEKMQ, per germline (reference sequence).

The source material was peripheral blood. This sequence originates from a human donor in a cohort sampled during active COVID-19. The chain recombines TRBV13 with TRBJ2-5; a weak D match, TRBD2 (6 bases). CDR3 protein: CASSPRDSQETQYF. The CDR3 coding sequence is TGTGCCAGCAGCCCCCGGGACTCGCAAGAGACCCAGTACTTC.